This passage covers 21 T cell receptor beta chains from one sample sequenced in a study of STAT5B mutations in CD4+ large granular lymphocyte leukemia. Only in-frame clones appear in the TCRdb table, and some are missing; sequencing was by immunoSEQ multiplex PCR. This table holds approximately 20,000 clones, around 76% found once. Sequences were obtained from CD4+ T cells from blood buffy coats. Receptors were obtained from a human donor in good health.

The rearrangement joins TRBV27 to TRBJ1-2; 7 nucleotides agree with TRBD1. The CDR3 contains 15 residues. Germline V gene data show CDR1 as MNHEY and CDR2 as SMNVEV (reference sequence). Unmatched junction bases numbered 11, after V lost 5 bases and J lost 5 bases. The CDR3 DNA is TGTGCCAGCAGTAACAGGGGAAGGGGCGTTTATGGCTACACCTTC. Translating it yields CASSNRGRGVYGYTF.

This chain joins TRBV18 and TRBJ2-2, with D possibly called TRBD1 or TRBD2 (6 bases each). CDR3 size: 16 residues. Between the trimmed V and J ends, which lost 3 bases and 1 base, there was a span of 12 bases. Germline CDR1 is KGHSH and CDR2 is LQKENI. The CDR3 region is CASSPSGGLNTGELFF. The CDR3 bases are TGTGCCAGCTCACCCTCCGGGGGCCTGAACACCGGGGAGCTGTTTTTT.

The genes are TRBV7-2 and TRBJ1-6; D unresolved. The CDR3 covers 16 residues. V lost 0 bases to trimming and J lost 5 bases, with 11 bases between them. The germline CDR1 and CDR2 sequences are SGHTA and FQGNSA. The CDR3 reads CASSLAPPGNNSPLHF. The CDR3 DNA is TGTGCCAGCAGCTTAGCCCCGCCTGGAAATAATTCACCCCTCCACTTT.

V gene TRBV5-8 combines with J gene TRBJ2-7; 7 nucleotides align to TRBD1. Germline CDR1 and CDR2: SGHTS and YDEGEE. The junction had 4 bases not matched to a gene; V was cut back by 0 bases and J by 4 bases. This CDR3 is 14 amino acids long. CDR3 in amino acids: CASSLDRGPYEQYF. DNA of the CDR3: TGTGCCAGCAGCTTGGACAGGGGCCCTTACGAGCAGTACTTC. The variable domain in full, completed from reference TRBV5-8 and TRBJ2-7, reads EAGVTQSPTHLIKTRGQQATLRCSPISGHTSVYWYQQALGLGLQFLLWYDEGEERNRGNFPPRFSGRQFPNYSSELNVNALELEDSALYLCASSLDRGPYEQYFGPGTRLTVT.

The chain joins TRBV19 to TRBJ2-7; D assignment may be TRBD1 or TRBD2 (6 bases each). The CDR3 sequence is 16 residues long. V was clipped by 4 bases and J by 1 base, with 17 bases between them. Germline lookup yields CDR1 LNHDA and CDR2 SQIVND (reference sequence). The DNA of the CDR3 is TGTGCCAGTAGTACCCTGGAGGGGGGCCGGTCCTACGAGCAGTACTTC. Translating it yields CASSTLEGGRSYEQYF. Complete variable domain (other parts from reference TRBV19 and TRBJ2-7): DGGITQSPKYLFRKEGQNVTLSCEQNLNHDAMYWYRQDPGQGLRLIYYSQIVNDFQKGDIAEGYSVSREKKESFPLTVTSAQKNPTAFYLCASSTLEGGRSYEQYFGPGTRLTVT.

This rearrangement joins TRBV12-5 to TRBJ2-1; 9 bases are a match to TRBD1. CDR3 length equals 13 residues. Trimming cost V 6 bases and J 9 bases; bases outside gene matches: 6. Per germline, CDR1 LGHNT and CDR2 FRNRAP. The chain's CDR3 is CASGNTGGSEQFF. The CDR3 DNA sequence: TGTGCTAGTGGAAACACAGGGGGCAGTGAGCAGTTCTTC.

V is TRBV12-2 and J is TRBJ2-1; TRBD2 is taken as the D call from the table, unchecked against the DNA. TRBV12-2 corresponds to a pseudogene. The CDR3 consists of 15 residues. In DNA form, the CDR3 reads TGTGCAAGTCGAGAGGGAGAAAGCTCCTACAATGAGCAGTTCTTC. Amino acid sequence: CASREGESSYNEQFF.

This clone was recorded a few times. The chain carries TRBV20-1 and TRBJ1-1, with D possibly TRBD1 on 6 matching bases. CDR1 is DFQATT, CDR2 SNEGSKA, per germline (reference sequence). The CDR3 spans 11 residues. Trimming removed 6 bases at V and 4 bases at J, with 9 bases between. The CDR3 DNA is TGCAGTGCAACAGGGCTCACTGAAGCTTTCTTT. It is translated as CSATGLTEAFF.

The chain employs TRBV7-9 and TRBJ2-7; 7 positions agree with TRBD1. Germline CDR1 reads SEHNR; CDR2 reads FQNEAQ (reference sequence). CDR3 length: 16 amino acids. The V gene end was trimmed by 4 bases and the J gene end by 1 base; junction bases not matched to a gene: 10. CDR3 sequence (DNA): TGTGCCAGCAGCTCCCCCCCGGGACAGTCTTCCTACGAGCAGTACTTC. Protein sequence: CASSSPPGQSSYEQYF.

A single count supports this clone. V is TRBV6-1 and J is TRBJ1-1, with D unclear. V lost 3 bases to trimming and J lost 5 bases, with 13 bases between them. Germline loops: CDR1 MNHNS, CDR2 SASEGT. This CDR3 spans 14 amino acids. The CDR3 nucleotides read TGTGCCAGCAGTGAGACTCTTCGGGGAACTGAAGCTTTCTTT. The encoded protein is CASSETLRGTEAFF.

This sequence joins TRBV27 and TRBJ2-5; D not resolved. The J call may not be correct, given that the DNA end is closer to TRBJ2-7. CDR1 is MNHEY and CDR2 is SMNVEV in the germline V gene (reference sequence). The CDR3 contains 11 residues. The DNA for the CDR3 is TGTGCCAGCAGTTCGTCCTACGAGCAGTACTTC. Encoded protein: CASSSSYEQYF.

The V gene is TRBV5-3, the J gene TRBJ1-1; unclear D gene. TRBV5-3 is annotated as an ORF whose role is uncertain. V gave up 8 bases and J gave up 8 bases, with 13 bases separating them. The CDR3 covers 11 residues. The CDR3 sequence is CASSGEGEAFF. Here the CDR3 DNA reads TGTGCCAGCAGCGGAGAAGGGGAAGCTTTCTTT.

The V and J genes are TRBV9 and TRBJ1-4; 8 positions agree with TRBD1. V shed 4 bases and J 2 bases; nucleotides not matched to a gene: 4. The CDR3 runs 15 residues. Germline V gene data show CDR1 as SGDLS and CDR2 as YYNGEE. CDR3 amino acids: CASSLRQGTNEKLFF. As DNA, the CDR3 is TGTGCCAGCAGCTTGAGACAGGGGACTAATGAAAAACTGTTTTTT.

The rearrangement joins TRBV28 to TRBJ2-7; the D is unclear. Trimming stripped 5 bases from V and 2 bases from J, with 4 bases between. Germline V gives CDR1 MDHEN, CDR2 SYDVKM. The CDR3 covers 11 residues. CDR3 region: CASSAPYEQYF. CDR3 DNA sequence: TGTGCCAGCAGTGCGCCCTACGAGCAGTACTTC.

A note on this clone: An end of the junction differs from the germline gene, which may be a read error. The V and J genes are TRBV2 and TRBJ2-6; perhaps TRBD1 as D (5 bases). Germline V gene sequence: CDR1 SNHLY, CDR2 FYNNEI. This CDR3 has 15 residues. CDR3 protein: CASSEEGTGANVLIF. The CDR3, as DNA: TGTGCCAGCAGTGAAGAAGGTACTGGGGCCAACGTCCTGATTTTC.

This chain joins TRBV7-6 and TRBJ2-5; D unclear. There are 11 residues in the CDR3. V dropped 1 base and J dropped 7 bases, with 4 bases sitting between them. Germline V gene data show CDR1 as SGHVS and CDR2 as FNYEAQ. The CDR3 loop reads CASSLDMTQYF. CDR3 nucleotides: TGTGCCAGCAGCTTAGATATGACCCAGTACTTC. The full variable domain, its missing parts supplied by reference TRBV7-6 and TRBJ2-5, is GAGVSQSPRYKVTKRGQDVALRCDPISGHVSLYWYRQALGQGPEFLTYFNYEAQQDKSGLPNDRFSAERPEGSISTLTIQRTEQRDSAMYRCASSLDMTQYFGPGTRLLVL.

There are a few counts of this clone. V usage is TRBV6-6 and J usage is TRBJ1-1, with a weak D call TRBD1 (6 bases). The CDR3 totals 14 residues. V was clipped by 5 bases and J by 2 bases, with 12 bases between them. The germline V gene has CDR1 MNHNY and CDR2 SVGAGI (reference sequence). The CDR3 region has the DNA TGTGCCAGCAGTCACCGGGACACTAACACTGAAGCTTTCTTT. Translating it yields CASSHRDTNTEAFF.

This clone was counted once. The chain joins TRBV2 to TRBJ1-1; 7 bases are a match to TRBD1. CDR1 and CDR2 (germline): SNHLY, FYNNEI. CDR3 size: 15 residues. Trimming at V came to 6 bases and at J to 1 base, leaving 8 bases not matched to a gene. The CDR3 here is CASRETDRRNTEAFF. In DNA form, the CDR3 reads TGTGCCAGCAGGGAGACGGACAGGAGGAACACTGAAGCTTTCTTT.

V is TRBV5-4 and J is TRBJ1-4; 10 nucleotides agree with TRBD1. Germline V lookup: CDR1 SGHNT, CDR2 YYREEE (reference sequence). V lost 4 bases to trimming and J lost 5 bases; unmatched junction nucleotides: 2. The CDR3 sequence is 14 residues long. In DNA form, the CDR3 reads TGTGCCAGCAGCCCGGACAGGGGGAATGAAAAACTGTTTTTT. This sequence encodes CASSPDRGNEKLFF.

The V and J genes are TRBV7-2 and TRBJ1-5; D gene unclear. This CDR3 comprises 13 residues. From germline, CDR1 is SGHTA and CDR2 FQGNSA. The V and J ends lost 0 bases and 4 bases respectively, with 4 bases between them. The CDR3 DNA reads TGTGCCAGCAGCTTAGCGCTAAATCAGCCCCAGCATTTT. Translating it yields CASSLALNQPQHF.

This clone has only a few counts. In nucleotides, the CDR3 is TGTGCCAGCACCCGGCGGACAGGGGCGAACTATGGCTACACCTTC. It codes for CASTRRTGANYGYTF. V is TRBV13 and J is TRBJ1-2; 9 nucleotides agree with TRBD1. V shed 7 bases, J shed 2 bases, and the junction held 8 bases outside the gene matches. In germline, CDR1 is PRHDT, CDR2 FYEKMQ (reference sequence). The CDR3 runs 15 residues.